Below, one TCR beta chain is given with its context. Its antigen is currently unknown. A multiplex PCR was run with 60 Vbeta primers and 13 Jbeta primers. Profiled with immunoSEQ multiplex PCR; TCRdb holds only in-frame clones, not every one. The data hold roughly 110,000 clones, with 65% to 80% observed a single time. This CDR3 comprises 13 residues. Germline-derived CDR1 and CDR2 are MDHEN and SYDVKM. Trimming stripped 3 bases from V and 8 bases from J, with 8 bases between. The entry originates in a study of cytomegalovirus exposure and HLA in healthy donors. Study outcomes and limitations: In vitro experiments confirmed that three CMV-associated chains were specific for CMV antigens.

The rearrangement links TRBV28 to TRBJ1-6; D not resolved. Material for sequencing was PBMCs. This clonotype originated in a male donor in good health and CMV-seropositive. The CDR3: CASSFNSHSPLHF. The CDR3 nucleotides read TGTGCCAGCAGTTTTAACAGCCATTCACCCCTCCACTTT.